These T cell receptor beta chains were read from a single sample in a study of T cells in narcolepsy. Sequencing used immunoSEQ multiplex PCR; TCRdb keeps in-frame clones, though not all of them. The table includes tens of thousands of clones, around 87% detected once. Sequenced material: memory (CD45RA-) CD4+ T cells from blood. The source is a human donor in good health. The CDR3 runs from the conserved cysteine through the conserved F or W. Each record gives: clone size, CDR3 length, V gene, D gene, J gene, CDR3 DNA, CDR3 protein. The D gene is left open where the match is weak. Clone size is given for some rows only: seen once, a few or many times, or a class if the clone is expanded.

clone_size: NA; cdr3_length: 13; v_call: TRBV11-3; d_call: NA; j_call: TRBJ2-2; cdr3_nt: TGTGCCAGCAGCTTAGTCCAAACCGGGGAGCTGTTTTTT; cdr3_aa: CASSLVQTGELFF
clone_size: NA; cdr3_length: 14; v_call: TRBV13; d_call: NA; j_call: TRBJ1-1; cdr3_nt: TGTGCCAGCAGCTTAGGTCCGAAGAACACTGAAGCTTTCTTT; cdr3_aa: CASSLGPKNTEAFF
clone_size: NA; cdr3_length: 12; v_call: TRBV28; d_call: NA; j_call: TRBJ2-1; cdr3_nt: TGTGCCAGCAGGTCTGTGGACAATGAGCAGTTCTTC; cdr3_aa: CASRSVDNEQFF
clone_size: NA; cdr3_length: 13; v_call: TRBV5-1; d_call: TRBD1; j_call: TRBJ1-2; cdr3_nt: TGCGCCAGCAGCGCAGGGACAGAAGATGGCTACACCTTC; cdr3_aa: CASSAGTEDGYTF
clone_size: NA; cdr3_length: 15; v_call: TRBV6-5; d_call: TRBD1; j_call: TRBJ1-3; cdr3_nt: TGTGCCAGCATTCCGGGACAGGGAACAGGAAACACCATATATTTT; cdr3_aa: CASIPGQGTGNTIYF
clone_size: few; cdr3_length: 13; v_call: TRBV30; d_call: TRBD1; j_call: TRBJ1-1; cdr3_nt: TGTGCCTGGGCGACAGGGGGGACCTATGAAGCTTTCTTT; cdr3_aa: CAWATGGTYEAFF
clone_size: once; cdr3_length: 14; v_call: TRBV11-2; d_call: NA; j_call: TRBJ1-1; cdr3_nt: TGTGCCAGCAGTACCATCTCGGCCAACACTGAAGCTTTCTTT; cdr3_aa: CASSTISANTEAFF
clone_size: few; cdr3_length: 15; v_call: TRBV18; d_call: TRBD1; j_call: TRBJ1-2; cdr3_nt: TGTGCCAGCTCACCGAACTCGACAGGGACGAAGGGCTACACCTTC; cdr3_aa: CASSPNSTGTKGYTF
clone_size: NA; cdr3_length: 17; v_call: TRBV28; d_call: TRBD1; j_call: TRBJ2-1; cdr3_nt: TGTGCCAGCAGTTCCGGACAGGGTCTAAGGGCCTACAATGAGCAGTTCTTC; cdr3_aa: CASSSGQGLRAYNEQFF
clone_size: NA; cdr3_length: 17; v_call: TRBV25-1; d_call: TRBD2; j_call: TRBJ2-3; cdr3_nt: TGTGCCAGCAGTGAATTTCGAGCGGGGGGTTCCACAGATACGCAGTATTTT; cdr3_aa: CASSEFRAGGSTDTQYF
clone_size: NA; cdr3_length: 14; v_call: TRBV30; d_call: TRBD2; j_call: TRBJ2-7; cdr3_nt: TGTGCCTGGTCCGCTCTAGCGGGGGCCTACGAGCAGTACTTC; cdr3_aa: CAWSALAGAYEQYF
clone_size: NA; cdr3_length: 15; v_call: TRBV5-1; d_call: TRBD2; j_call: TRBJ2-7; cdr3_nt: TGCGCCAGCAGCCATAGCGGGGGGGCGCCCTACGAGCAGTACTTC; cdr3_aa: CASSHSGGAPYEQYF
clone_size: NA; cdr3_length: 14; v_call: TRBV2; d_call: NA; j_call: TRBJ1-6; cdr3_nt: TGTGCCAGCAGACAGAGCTCCTATAATTCACCCCTCCACTTT; cdr3_aa: CASRQSSYNSPLHF
clone_size: NA; cdr3_length: 12; v_call: TRBV2; d_call: NA; j_call: TRBJ1-2; cdr3_nt: TGTGCCACCGCCAGGGAGCGAGTAGGCTACACCTTC; cdr3_aa: CATARERVGYTF
clone_size: NA; cdr3_length: 14; v_call: TRBV11-1; d_call: TRBD2; j_call: TRBJ2-2; cdr3_nt: TGTGCCAGCAGCCCGGGACTAGCCACCGGGGAGCTGTTTTTT; cdr3_aa: CASSPGLATGELFF
clone_size: NA; cdr3_length: 14; v_call: TRBV7-2; d_call: NA; j_call: TRBJ2-5; cdr3_nt: TGTGCCAGCAGCTTTGACAGCCGAGGGGAGACCCAGTACTTC; cdr3_aa: CASSFDSRGETQYF
clone_size: NA; cdr3_length: 14; v_call: TRBV11-2; d_call: NA; j_call: TRBJ1-2; cdr3_nt: TGTGCCAGCAGCCCAGAAGGGATGGGGGATGGCTACACCTTC; cdr3_aa: CASSPEGMGDGYTF